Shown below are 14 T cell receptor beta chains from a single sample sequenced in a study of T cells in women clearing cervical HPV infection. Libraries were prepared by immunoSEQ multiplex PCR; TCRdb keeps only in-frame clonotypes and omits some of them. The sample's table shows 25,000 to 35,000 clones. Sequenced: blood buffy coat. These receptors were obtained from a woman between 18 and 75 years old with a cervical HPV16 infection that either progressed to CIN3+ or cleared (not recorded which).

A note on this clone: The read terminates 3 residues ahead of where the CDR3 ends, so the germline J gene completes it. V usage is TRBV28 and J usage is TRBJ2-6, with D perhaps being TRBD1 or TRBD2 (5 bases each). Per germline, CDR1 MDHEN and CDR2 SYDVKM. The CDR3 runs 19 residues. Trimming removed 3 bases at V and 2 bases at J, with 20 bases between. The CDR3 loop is CASSFFEGLASAGANVLTF. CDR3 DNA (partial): TGTGCCAGCAGTTTCTTCGAGGGGTTAGCTTCAGCTGGGGCCAACGTC. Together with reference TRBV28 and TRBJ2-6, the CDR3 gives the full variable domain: DVKVTQSSRYLVKRTGEKVFLECVQDMDHENMFWYRQDPGLGLRLIYFSYDVKMKEKGDIPEGYSVSREKKERFSLILESASTNQTSMYLCASSFFEGLASAGANVLTFGAGSRLTVL.

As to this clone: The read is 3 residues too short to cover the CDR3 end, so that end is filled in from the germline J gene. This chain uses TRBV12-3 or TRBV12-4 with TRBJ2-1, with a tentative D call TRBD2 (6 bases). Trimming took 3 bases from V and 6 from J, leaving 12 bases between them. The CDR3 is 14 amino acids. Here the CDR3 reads CASSLRGMLNEQFF. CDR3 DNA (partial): TGTGCCAGCAGTTTGCGCGGGATGCTCAATGAG.

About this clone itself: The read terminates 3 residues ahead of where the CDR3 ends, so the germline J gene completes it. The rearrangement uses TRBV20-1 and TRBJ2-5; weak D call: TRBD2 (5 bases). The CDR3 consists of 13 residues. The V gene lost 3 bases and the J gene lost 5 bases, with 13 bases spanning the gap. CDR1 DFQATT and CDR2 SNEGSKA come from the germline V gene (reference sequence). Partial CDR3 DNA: TGCAGTGCTAGTCTGCGGGCCGGGGAGACC. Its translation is CSASLRAGET. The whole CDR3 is CSASLRAGETQYF.

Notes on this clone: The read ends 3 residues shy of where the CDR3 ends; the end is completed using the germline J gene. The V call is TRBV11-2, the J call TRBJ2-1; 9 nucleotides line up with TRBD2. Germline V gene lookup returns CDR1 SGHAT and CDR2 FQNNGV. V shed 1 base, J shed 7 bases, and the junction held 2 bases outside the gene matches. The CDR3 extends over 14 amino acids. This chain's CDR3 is CASSLGGRGNEQFF. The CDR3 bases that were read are TGTGCCAGCAGCTTAGGCGGGAGGGGGAATGAG. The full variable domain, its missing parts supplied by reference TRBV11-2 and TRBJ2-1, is EAGVAQSPRYKIIEKRQSVAFWCNPISGHATLYWYQQILGQGPKLLIQFQNNGVVDDSQLPKDRFSAERLKGVDSTLKIQPAKLEDSAVYLCASSLGGRGNEQFFGPGTRLTVL.

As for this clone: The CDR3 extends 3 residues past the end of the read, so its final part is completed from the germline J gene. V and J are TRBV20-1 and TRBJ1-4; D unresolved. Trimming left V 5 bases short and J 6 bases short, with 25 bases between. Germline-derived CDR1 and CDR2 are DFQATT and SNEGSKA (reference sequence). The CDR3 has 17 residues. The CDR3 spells CSAPALAGTFNDEKLFF. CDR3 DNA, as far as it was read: TGCAGTGCTCCCGCTCTGGCAGGTACGTTTAATGATGAAAAA.

The CDR3 protein is CASSPRQGAKNDYTF. The sequenced part of the CDR3 DNA is TGTGCCAGCTCACCCCGACAGGGGGCGAAAAACGAC. This chain joins TRBV18 and TRBJ1-2, with 10 nucleotides matching TRBD1. The read comes to an end 3 residues before the CDR3 does, leaving the germline J gene to fill in the end. Germline-derived CDR1 and CDR2 are KGHSH and LQKENI. This CDR3 has 15 residues.

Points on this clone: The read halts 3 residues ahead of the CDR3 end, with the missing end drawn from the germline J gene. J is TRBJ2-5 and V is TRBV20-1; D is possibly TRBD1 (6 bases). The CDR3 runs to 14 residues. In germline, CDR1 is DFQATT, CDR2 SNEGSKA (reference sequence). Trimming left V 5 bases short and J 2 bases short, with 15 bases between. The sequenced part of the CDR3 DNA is TGCAGTGCTGCAGGGGCCGGACAGCAAGAGACC. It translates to CSAAGAGQQET. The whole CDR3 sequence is CSAAGAGQQETQYF.

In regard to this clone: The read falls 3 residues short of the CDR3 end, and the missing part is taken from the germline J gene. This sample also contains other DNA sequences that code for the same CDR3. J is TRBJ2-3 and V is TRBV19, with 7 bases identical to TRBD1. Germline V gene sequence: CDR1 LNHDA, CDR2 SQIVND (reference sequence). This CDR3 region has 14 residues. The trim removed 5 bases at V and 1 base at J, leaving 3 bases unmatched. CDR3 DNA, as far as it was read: TGTGCCAGTAGTCCAGGACAGGGCACAGATACG. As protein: CASSPGQGTDT. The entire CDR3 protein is CASSPGQGTDTQYF.

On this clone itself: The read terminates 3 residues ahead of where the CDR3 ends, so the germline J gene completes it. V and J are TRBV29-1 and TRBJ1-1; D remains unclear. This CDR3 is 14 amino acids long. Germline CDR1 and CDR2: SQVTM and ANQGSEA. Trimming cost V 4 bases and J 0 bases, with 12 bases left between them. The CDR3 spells CSVARTVLNTEAFF. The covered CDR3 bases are TGCAGCGTTGCCCGCACAGTTCTGAACACTGAA.

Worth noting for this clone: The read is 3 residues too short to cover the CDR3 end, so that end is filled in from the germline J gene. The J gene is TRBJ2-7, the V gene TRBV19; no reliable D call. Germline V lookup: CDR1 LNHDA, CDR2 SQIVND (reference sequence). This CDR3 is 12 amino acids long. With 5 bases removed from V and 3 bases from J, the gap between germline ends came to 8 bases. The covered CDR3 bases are TGTGCCAGTAGTCCTGACTTCTACGAG. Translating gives CASSPDFYE. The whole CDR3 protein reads CASSPDFYEQYF.

This chain's CDR3 is CASSHRQGPQETQYF. The DNA read from the CDR3 is TGTGCCAGCAGCCACCGACAGGGTCCCCAAGAGACG. V is TRBV11-3 and J is TRBJ2-3, with 7 bases lining up with TRBD1. The read gets to within 3 residues of the CDR3 end, and the germline J gene fills in the rest. The CDR3 extends over 15 amino acids. CDR1 is SGHNT, CDR2 YENEEA, per germline.

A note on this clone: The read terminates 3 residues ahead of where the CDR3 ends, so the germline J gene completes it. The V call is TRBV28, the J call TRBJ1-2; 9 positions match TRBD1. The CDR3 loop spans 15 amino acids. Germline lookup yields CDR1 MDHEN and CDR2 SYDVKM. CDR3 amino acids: CASSLRTGVGAGYTF. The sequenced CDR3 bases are TGTGCCAGCAGTTTAAGGACAGGGGTAGGTGCGGGC.

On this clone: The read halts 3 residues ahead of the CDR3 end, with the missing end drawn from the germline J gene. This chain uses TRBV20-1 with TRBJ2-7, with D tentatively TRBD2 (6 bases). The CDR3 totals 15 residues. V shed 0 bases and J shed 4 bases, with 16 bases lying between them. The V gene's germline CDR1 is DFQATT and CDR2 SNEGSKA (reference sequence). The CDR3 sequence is CSARDTAGTVYEQYF. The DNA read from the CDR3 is TGCAGTGCTAGAGATACAGCGGGTACTGTATACGAG.

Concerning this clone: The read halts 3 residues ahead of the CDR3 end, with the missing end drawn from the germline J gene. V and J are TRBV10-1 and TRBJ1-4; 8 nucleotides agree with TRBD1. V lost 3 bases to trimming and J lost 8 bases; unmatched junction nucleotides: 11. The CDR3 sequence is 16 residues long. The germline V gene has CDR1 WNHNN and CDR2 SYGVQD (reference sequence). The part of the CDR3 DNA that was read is TGCGCCAGCAGTGACACGACCAAGACAGGGGACGAAAAA. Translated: CASSDTTKTGDEK. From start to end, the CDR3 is CASSDTTKTGDEKLFF.